This T cell receptor (beta chain) was identified during a study of cytomegalovirus exposure and HLA in healthy donors. Both 60 Vbeta primers and 13 Jbeta primers went into the PCR. Method: immunoSEQ multiplex PCR; TCRdb's copy keeps in-frame clones and lacks some. This sample has under 200,000 clones, with more than 75% found just once. This CDR3 contains 17 residues. Germline CDR1 is SGHAT and CDR2 is FQDESV (reference sequence). Deletions cut 0 bases from V and 0 bases from J, with 13 bases between. To note about this clone: Its target is not known.

The study's findings and limits: HLA alleles showed associations with around 15,000 TCR beta sequences in a later analysis, at a 0.05 false discovery rate.

The chain combines TRBV11-1 with TRBJ2-3, with D maybe TRBD2 (6 bases). The TCR was taken from a male donor in good health and CMV-seropositive. Source material: PBMCs. The CDR3 spells CASSLARGLESTDTQYF. CDR3 sequence (DNA): TGTGCCAGCAGCTTAGCGAGGGGACTGGAGAGCACAGATACGCAGTATTTT.